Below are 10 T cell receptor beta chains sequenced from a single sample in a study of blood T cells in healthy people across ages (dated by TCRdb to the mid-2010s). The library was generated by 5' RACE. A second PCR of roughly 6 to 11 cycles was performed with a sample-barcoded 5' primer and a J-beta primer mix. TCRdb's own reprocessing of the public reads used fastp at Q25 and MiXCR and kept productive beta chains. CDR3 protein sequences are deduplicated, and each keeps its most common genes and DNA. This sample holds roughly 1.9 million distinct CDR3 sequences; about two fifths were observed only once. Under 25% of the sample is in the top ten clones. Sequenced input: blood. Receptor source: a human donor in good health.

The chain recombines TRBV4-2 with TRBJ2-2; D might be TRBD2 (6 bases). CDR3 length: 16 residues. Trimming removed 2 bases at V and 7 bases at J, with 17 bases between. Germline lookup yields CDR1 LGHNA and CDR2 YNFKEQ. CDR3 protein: CASSQYRDSEVGELFF. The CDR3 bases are TGTGCCAGCAGCCAATATCGGGACTCCGAGGTCGGGGAGCTGTTTTTT.

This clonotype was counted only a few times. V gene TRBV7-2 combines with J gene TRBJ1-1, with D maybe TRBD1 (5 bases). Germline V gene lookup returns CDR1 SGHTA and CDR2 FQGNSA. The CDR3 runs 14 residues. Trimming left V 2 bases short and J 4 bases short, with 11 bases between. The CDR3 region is CASSLFQGSTEAFF. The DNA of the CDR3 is TGTGCCAGCAGCTTATTCCAGGGTTCCACTGAAGCTTTCTTT.

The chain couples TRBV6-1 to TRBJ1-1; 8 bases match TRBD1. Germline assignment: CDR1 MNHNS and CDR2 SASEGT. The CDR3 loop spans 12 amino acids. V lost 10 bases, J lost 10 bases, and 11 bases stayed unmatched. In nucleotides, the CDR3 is TGTGCCACCCGCAGGGGGCTTACTCCAGCTTTCTTT. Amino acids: CATRRGLTPAFF.

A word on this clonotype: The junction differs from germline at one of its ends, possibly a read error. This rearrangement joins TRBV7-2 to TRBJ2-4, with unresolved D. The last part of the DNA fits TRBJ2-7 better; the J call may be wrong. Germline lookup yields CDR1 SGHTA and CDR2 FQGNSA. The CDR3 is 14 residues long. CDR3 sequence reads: CACSLNRIHYEQYF. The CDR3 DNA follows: TGTGCCTGCAGCCTCAATCGGATACACTACGAGCAGTACTTC.

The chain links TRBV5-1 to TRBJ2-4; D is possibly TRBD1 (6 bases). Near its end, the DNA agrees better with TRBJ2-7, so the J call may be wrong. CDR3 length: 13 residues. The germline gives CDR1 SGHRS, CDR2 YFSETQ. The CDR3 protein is CASNTPGDYEQYF. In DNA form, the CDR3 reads TGCGCCAGCAACACCCCAGGGGACTACGAGCAGTACTTC.

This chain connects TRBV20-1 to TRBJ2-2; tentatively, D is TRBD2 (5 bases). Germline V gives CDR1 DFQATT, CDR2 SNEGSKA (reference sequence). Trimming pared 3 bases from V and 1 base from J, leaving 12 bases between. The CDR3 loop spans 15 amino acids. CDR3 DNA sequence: TGCAGTGCTAGCCCTTCTGGGAGGAACACCGGGGAGCTGTTTTTT. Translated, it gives CSASPSGRNTGELFF.

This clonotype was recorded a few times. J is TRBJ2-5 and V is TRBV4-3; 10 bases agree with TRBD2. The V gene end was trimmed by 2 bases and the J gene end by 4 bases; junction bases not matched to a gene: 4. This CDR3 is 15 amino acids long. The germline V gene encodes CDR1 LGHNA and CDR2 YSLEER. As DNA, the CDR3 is TGCGCCAGCAGCCAATTGCTAGCGGGGGTAGAGACCCAGTACTTC. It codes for CASSQLLAGVETQYF.

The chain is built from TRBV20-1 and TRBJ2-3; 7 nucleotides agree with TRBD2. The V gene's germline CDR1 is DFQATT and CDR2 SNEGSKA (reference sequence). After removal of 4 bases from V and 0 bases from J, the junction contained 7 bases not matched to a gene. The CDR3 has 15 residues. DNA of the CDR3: TGCAGTGCTAAAGCAGCGGGGCGTAGCACAGATACGCAGTATTTT. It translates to CSAKAAGRSTDTQYF.

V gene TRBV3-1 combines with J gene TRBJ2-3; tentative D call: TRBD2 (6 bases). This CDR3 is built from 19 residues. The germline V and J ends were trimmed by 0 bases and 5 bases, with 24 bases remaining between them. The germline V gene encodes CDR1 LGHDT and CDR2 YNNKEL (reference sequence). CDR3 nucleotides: TGTGCCAGCAGCCAAGATCGTGGCGGGGAGATTCATTGGGGAGATACGCAGTATTTT. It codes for CASSQDRGGEIHWGDTQYF.

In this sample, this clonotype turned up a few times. The CDR3 bases are TGTGCCACCCAGGACCTCAATTCCTACAATGAGCAGTTCTTC. This gives the protein CATQDLNSYNEQFF. This sequence joins TRBV10-3 and TRBJ2-1; D uncertain. This CDR3 is built from 14 residues. From germline, CDR1 is ENHRY and CDR2 SYGVKD. Trimming left V 10 bases short and J 1 base short, with 14 bases between.